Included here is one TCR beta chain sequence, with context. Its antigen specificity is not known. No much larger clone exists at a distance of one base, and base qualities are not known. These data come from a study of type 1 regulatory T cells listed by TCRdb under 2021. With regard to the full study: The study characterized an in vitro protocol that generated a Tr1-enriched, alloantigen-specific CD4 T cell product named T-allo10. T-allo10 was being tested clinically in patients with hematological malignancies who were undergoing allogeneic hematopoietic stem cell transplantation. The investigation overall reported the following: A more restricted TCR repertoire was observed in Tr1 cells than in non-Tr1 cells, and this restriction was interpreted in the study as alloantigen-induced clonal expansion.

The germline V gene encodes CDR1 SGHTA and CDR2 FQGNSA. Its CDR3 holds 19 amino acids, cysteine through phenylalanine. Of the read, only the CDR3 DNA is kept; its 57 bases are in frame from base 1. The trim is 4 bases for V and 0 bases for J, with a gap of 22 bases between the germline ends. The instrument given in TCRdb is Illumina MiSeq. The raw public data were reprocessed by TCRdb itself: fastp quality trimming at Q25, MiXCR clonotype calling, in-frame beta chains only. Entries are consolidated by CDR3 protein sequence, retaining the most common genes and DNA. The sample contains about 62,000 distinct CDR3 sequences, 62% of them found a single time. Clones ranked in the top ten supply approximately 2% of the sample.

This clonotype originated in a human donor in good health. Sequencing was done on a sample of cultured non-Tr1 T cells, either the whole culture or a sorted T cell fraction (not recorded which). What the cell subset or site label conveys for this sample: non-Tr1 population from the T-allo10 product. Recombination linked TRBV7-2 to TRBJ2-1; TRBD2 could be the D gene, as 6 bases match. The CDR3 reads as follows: CASSCVRDCDKSSYNEQFF. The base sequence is TGTGCCAGCAGCTGCGTCCGGGACTGCGATAAGAGCTCCTACAATGAGCAGTTCTTC.